This T cell receptor beta chain originates from a study of CD8 T cells in ankylosing spondylitis. Study-level results: Past research had described some motif variants in reactive arthritis synovial fluid and blood. Disease-linked clones bore a CD8+ phenotype and were relatively rare in peripheral blood. Blood of patients with ankylosing spondylitis appeared to be characterized by a TCR beta motif of several highly homologous variants.

The CDR3 spans 12 residues. V was clipped by 7 bases and J by 3 bases; unmatched bases: 5. CDR1 is SQVTM, CDR2 ANQGSEA, per germline. The table lists this clonotype with many counts. Its antigen is still unknown. Construction of TCR beta libraries was performed using quantitative 5'-RACE with molecular barcodes. TCRdb ran MiXCR on the 5' RACE reads and lists one entry per CDR3 protein. The sample has more than 600,000 distinct CDR3 sequences, around 17% seen once; the top ten hold around 19%. The sample taken for sequencing was blood, either unsorted or a sorted T cell fraction (not recorded which). The source of this sequence is a male donor with ankylosing spondylitis. The V gene is TRBV29-1, the J gene TRBJ2-5, with TRBD1 identical over 7 bases. CDR3 loop: CSGQTGKETQYF. CDR3 in DNA: TGCAGCGGCCAGACAGGGAAAGAGACCCAGTACTTC.